These 8 T cell receptor beta chains share one sample of origin, sequenced in a study of T cell responses to AZD1222 COVID-19 vaccine. Libraries were prepared by immunoSEQ multiplex PCR; TCRdb keeps only in-frame clonotypes and omits some of them. The sample consists of some 200,000 clones, roughly 88% of them appearing once. The material sequenced was peripheral blood, taken on day 0 of AZD1222 vaccination. These receptors all stem from an adult in good health.

The chain couples TRBV3-1 (or the pseudogene TRBV3-2) to TRBJ1-2, with 10 bases identical to TRBD1. This CDR3 region has 15 residues. The V and J ends lost 4 bases and 6 bases, in that order; junction bases with no gene match: 8. Germline V lookup: CDR1 LGHDT, CDR2 YNNKEL (reference sequence). CDR3 region: CASSPDRGRKDGYTF. In nucleotides, the CDR3 is TGTGCCAGCAGCCCCGACAGGGGGCGGAAAGATGGCTACACCTTC.

The genes are TRBV6-5 and TRBJ2-1, with TRBD2 as a possible D gene (7 bases). Germline-derived CDR1 and CDR2 are MNHEY and SVGAGI. V was pared by 0 bases and J by 8 bases, with 17 bases between. CDR3 length: 16 amino acids. The CDR3 nucleotides read TGTGCCAGCAGTTACTCGCGCGGGGGCCGGGACGATGAGCAGTTCTTC. Amino acid sequence: CASSYSRGGRDDEQFF.

V and J are TRBV2 and TRBJ2-7, with D unresolved. Trimming removed 0 bases from V and 4 bases from J, with 7 bases in between. This CDR3 is 13 amino acids long. Germline assignment: CDR1 SNHLY and CDR2 FYNNEI. Here the CDR3 DNA reads TGTGCCAGCAGTGAAGCAGAGGATTACGAGCAGTACTTC. Translation gives CASSEAEDYEQYF.

V gene TRBV7-3 combines with J gene TRBJ2-1; perhaps TRBD1 as D (6 bases). V dropped 1 base and J dropped 7 bases, with 14 bases sitting between them. The CDR3 totals 15 residues. Germline CDR1 SGHTA, CDR2 FQGTGA. The chain's CDR3 is CASSLRGTGRNEQFF. The CDR3 nucleotides are TGTGCCAGCAGCTTAAGGGGTACAGGGCGTAATGAGCAGTTCTTC.

The rearrangement uses TRBV5-1 and TRBJ2-7; D gene uncertain. The germline V gene has CDR1 SGHRS and CDR2 YFSETQ. The CDR3 is 14 residues long. Between the trimmed V and J ends, which lost 4 bases and 7 bases, there was a span of 18 bases. CDR3 sequence: CASSVQSRSNEQYF. The CDR3 DNA reads as TGCGCCAGCAGCGTACAGAGCAGGAGTAATGAGCAGTACTTC.

A few counts support this clone. The gene calls are TRBV7-6 and TRBJ2-1, with 8 bases aligning to TRBD1. The junction had 10 bases not matched to a gene; V was cut back by 5 bases and J by 7 bases. The CDR3 covers 15 residues. Looked up from germline, CDR1 is SGHVS and CDR2 is FNYEAQ. CDR3 sequence (DNA): TGTGCCAGCAGCCCCGGACAGGGTTCGGGTAATGAGCAGTTCTTC. Translating gives CASSPGQGSGNEQFF.

Only one count was recorded for this clone. The chain employs TRBV5-1 and TRBJ1-2; no reliable D call. V lost 5 bases, J lost 1 base, and 9 bases lay in between. In germline, CDR1 is SGHRS, CDR2 YFSETQ. This CDR3 is 13 amino acids long. DNA for the CDR3: TGCGCCAGCAGTGCAGAGGGTAACTATGGCTACACCTTC. It yields the protein CASSAEGNYGYTF. The complete variable domain, with remaining parts taken from reference TRBV5-1 and TRBJ1-2, reads KAGVTQTPRYLIKTRGQQVTLSCSPISGHRSVSWYQQTPGQGLQFLFEYFSETQRNKGNFPGRFSGRQFSNSRSEMNVSTLELGDSALYLCASSAEGNYGYTFGSGTRLTVV.

In this sample, this clone turned up once. V is TRBV2 and J is TRBJ2-3; TRBD2 matches at 9 bases. The CDR3 has 14 residues. Trimming at V came to 7 bases and at J to 5 bases, leaving 7 bases not matched to a gene. CDR1 and CDR2 (germline): SNHLY, FYNNEI. CDR3 loop: CASKIAGAIDTQYF. The CDR3 coding sequence is TGTGCCAGCAAGATAGCGGGAGCCATAGATACGCAGTATTTT.